The text below deals with one TCR beta chain. This sample is drawn from a study of blood T cell repertoires in COVID-19. Across the study: Sources were T cells, B-cell-depleted T cells, or PBMCs; the material itself was cDNA or gDNA.

V gave up 5 bases and J gave up 1 base; unmatched junction bases: 0. CDR1 and CDR2 (germline): MGHRA, YSYEKL. The CDR3 covers 13 residues. Original methodology: Amplification with reference gene primers provided the estimates of nucleated cell counts. Produced via immunoSEQ multiplex PCR; TCRdb's table is partial and in-frame only. V, J and clone size were drawn from that table, and D and trimming were deduced from the DNA. The sample records around 100,000 clones, 80% being singletons. This sequence originates from a woman in her 70s with acute or convalescent COVID-19. Sequencing was carried out using peripheral blood. The rearrangement uses TRBV4-1 and TRBJ2-7; 9 nucleotides align to TRBD2. In DNA, the CDR3 is TGCGCCAGCAGCACTAGCGGGTCCTACGAGCAGTACTTC. It codes for CASSTSGSYEQYF.